This T cell receptor beta chain emerged from a study of CD8 T cells in ankylosing spondylitis. Study outcomes and limitations: Within ankylosing spondylitis blood, a TCR beta motif made up of several highly homologous variants appeared to be characteristic. Reports say disease-linked clones showed up significantly more in matched ankylosing spondylitis synovial fluid. Existing reports had already noted some motif variants in reactive arthritis synovial fluid and blood.

For this clonotype: What it binds is unknown.

Quantitative 5'-RACE was performed with molecular barcodes, and it yielded the TCR beta libraries. TCRdb reprocessed the 5' RACE reads with MiXCR, giving one entry per CDR3 protein. The table includes fewer than 750,000 distinct CDR3 sequences, under 20% detected once. CDR3 size: 16 residues. V trimming: 5 bases; J trimming: 6 bases; junction bases outside the gene matches: 12. The V gene's germline CDR1 is SEHNR and CDR2 FQNEAQ (reference sequence). The sequencing sample was made of blood, either unsorted or a sorted T cell fraction (not recorded which). The source is a male donor with ankylosing spondylitis. The J gene is TRBJ2-3, the V gene TRBV7-9; TRBD1 matches at 9 bases. For the CDR3, the DNA is TGTGCCAGCAGCCTCCCTTGGACAGGGGCAATGGATACGCAGTATTTT. Encoded protein: CASSLPWTGAMDTQYF.